These T cell receptor beta chains were read from a single sample in a study of T cell clusters in autoimmune cytopenias. TCRdb reprocessed the multiplex PCR reads; each CDR3 protein has one entry and no DNA is given. The specimen's table records 7,000 or so distinct CDR3 sequences. The data were also submitted as part of a second study, on T cell repertoires in aging, cancer and after chemotherapy.

The sequenced material came from peripheral blood. The receptors shown here come from a human donor in good health. Both conserved end residues are part of each CDR3. Some rows mark clone size as missing; the rest say once, few, many or name a class of expanded clone.

cdr3_length	clone_size	v_call	j_call	cdr3_aa
16	medium-sized	TRBV5-6	TRBJ2-5	CASSWGPNGGQETQYF
15	medium-sized	TRBV19	TRBJ2-1	CASSMGVGVYNEQFF
13	.	TRBV30	TRBJ1-1	CAWSWGANTEAFF
14	.	TRBV6-2/TRBV6-3	TRBJ2-2	CASSPNTDSGELFF
16	.	TRBV5-1	TRBJ2-7	CASSLGPVVLSYEQYF
16	.	TRBV18	TRBJ2-3	CASSPKGQGWTDTQYF
13	.	TRBV12-3/TRBV12-4	TRBJ1-4	CASSSRTYEKLFF
13	.	TRBV18	TRBJ1-1	CASSQGEGTEAFF
16	.	TRBV5-4	TRBJ2-6	CASSQDPTAGANVLTF
14	.	TRBV6-6	TRBJ1-1	CASSYSAVNTEAFF
17	medium-sized	TRBV29-1	TRBJ2-3	CSPRGLAFPSSTDTQYF
13	.	TRBV7-2	TRBJ2-1	CASRGGSYNEQFF
17	.	TRBV5-6	TRBJ2-5	CASSLGGAGGPTETQYF
14	.	TRBV27	TRBJ2-5	CASSLSTGRKTQYF
15	.	TRBV24-1	TRBJ2-5	CATSETTPRQGNQYF
16	.	TRBV6-5	TRBJ1-2	CASSYPSRRSRGGYTF
17	.	TRBV6-5	TRBJ1-1	CASRYMTGDKKDTEAFF
15	medium-sized	TRBV19	TRBJ2-1	CASRGLAGGDNEQFF
16	.	TRBV18	TRBJ1-5	CASSPQGDRGNQPQHF
15	.	TRBV14	TRBJ2-3	CASSLRLSSTDTQYF
15	.	TRBV6-5	TRBJ2-7	CASSVNHGGTYEQYF
14	.	TRBV12-3/TRBV12-4	TRBJ1-2	CASSLRASNYGYTF
17	.	TRBV6-6	TRBJ1-3	CASSRGRQGAGGNTIYF
16	medium-sized	TRBV29-1	TRBJ2-1	CSVHNGQTSLYNEQFF
13	.	TRBV29-1	TRBJ1-1	CSARGPWGTEAFF
12	medium-sized	TRBV29-1	TRBJ1-2	CSVAGAPYGYTF
13	medium-sized	TRBV29-1	TRBJ2-2	CSVEQGNTGELFF
14	.	TRBV29-1	TRBJ1-1	CSVAAQGAGTEAFF
16	.	TRBV5-4	TRBJ2-3	CASSSKRGASTDTQYF
16	.	TRBV13	TRBJ2-1	CASSTLGVASYNEQFF
13	.	TRBV18	TRBJ2-5	CASSLTRPETQYF
14	medium-sized	TRBV15	TRBJ2-7	CATSRSQGGYEQYF
16	.	TRBV6-5	TRBJ2-5	CAGGQGKLGRGETQYF
15	.	TRBV11-2	TRBJ1-3	CASSSTVSSGNTIYF
15	.	TRBV12-3/TRBV12-4	TRBJ2-1	CASSDSSGGVNEQFF
12	.	TRBV7-2	TRBJ2-3	CASSLDGDTQYF
18	.	TRBV13	TRBJ2-1	CASEGESDRPLSYNEQFF
14	medium-sized	TRBV29-1	TRBJ2-1	CSVAVGGPYNEQFF
18	.	TRBV5-1	TRBJ2-7	CASSLALPDGVSSYEQYF
13	.	TRBV6-5	TRBJ2-7	CASSYSGLYEQYF
16	medium-sized	TRBV11-1	TRBJ2-1	CASSSLLEHSYNEQFF
13	.	TRBV24-1	TRBJ1-4	CATSQGWNEKLFF
16	.	TRBV5-8	TRBJ2-2	CASSSGGGANTGELFF
13	.	TRBV6-5	TRBJ1-1	CASSQRDRIEAFF
16	.	TRBV6-4	TRBJ2-2	CASSPTGTSDTGELFF
14	.	TRBV30	TRBJ1-4	CATGGLGGGEKLFF